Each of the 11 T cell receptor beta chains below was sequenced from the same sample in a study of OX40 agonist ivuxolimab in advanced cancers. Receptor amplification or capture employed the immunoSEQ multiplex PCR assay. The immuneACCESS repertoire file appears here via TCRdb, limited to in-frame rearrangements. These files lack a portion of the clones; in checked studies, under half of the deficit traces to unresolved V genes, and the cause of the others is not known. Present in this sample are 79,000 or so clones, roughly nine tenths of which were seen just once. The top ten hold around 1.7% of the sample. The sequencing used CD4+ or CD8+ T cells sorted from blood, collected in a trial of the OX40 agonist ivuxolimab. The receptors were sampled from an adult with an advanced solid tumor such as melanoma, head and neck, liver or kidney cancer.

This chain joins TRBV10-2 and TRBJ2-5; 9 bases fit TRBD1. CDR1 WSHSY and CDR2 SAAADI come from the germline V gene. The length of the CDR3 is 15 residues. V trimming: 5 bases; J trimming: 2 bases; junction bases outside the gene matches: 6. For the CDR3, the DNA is TGCGCCAGCAGTCTCAGACAGGGGGGTCAAGAGACCCAGTACTTC. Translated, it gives CASSLRQGGQETQYF.

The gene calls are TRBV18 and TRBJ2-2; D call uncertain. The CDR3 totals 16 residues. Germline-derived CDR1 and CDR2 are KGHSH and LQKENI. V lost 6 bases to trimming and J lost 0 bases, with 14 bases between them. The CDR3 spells CASSHESNANTGELFF. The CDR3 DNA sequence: TGTGCCAGCTCCCACGAATCGAACGCGAACACCGGGGAGCTGTTTTTT.

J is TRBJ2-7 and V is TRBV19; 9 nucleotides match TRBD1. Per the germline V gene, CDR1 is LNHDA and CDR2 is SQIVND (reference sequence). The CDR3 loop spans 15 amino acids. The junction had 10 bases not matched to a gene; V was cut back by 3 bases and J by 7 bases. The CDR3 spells CASSIAGQGSREQYF. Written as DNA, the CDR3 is TGTGCCAGTAGTATCGCGGGACAGGGCTCTAGGGAGCAGTACTTC. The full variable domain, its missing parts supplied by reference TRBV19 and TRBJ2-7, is DGGITQSPKYLFRKEGQNVTLSCEQNLNHDAMYWYRQDPGQGLRLIYYSQIVNDFQKGDIAEGYSVSREKKESFPLTVTSAQKNPTAFYLCASSIAGQGSREQYFGPGTRLTVT.

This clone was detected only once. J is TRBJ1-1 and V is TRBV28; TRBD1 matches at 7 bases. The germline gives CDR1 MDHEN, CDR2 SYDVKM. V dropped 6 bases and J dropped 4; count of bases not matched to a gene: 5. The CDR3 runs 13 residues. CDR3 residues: CASSKGALTEAFF. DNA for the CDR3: TGTGCCAGCAGCAAGGGGGCCCTCACTGAAGCTTTCTTT. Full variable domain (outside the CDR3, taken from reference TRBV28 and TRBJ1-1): DVKVTQSSRYLVKRTGEKVFLECVQDMDHENMFWYRQDPGLGLRLIYFSYDVKMKEKGDIPEGYSVSREKKERFSLILESASTNQTSMYLCASSKGALTEAFFGQGTRLTVV.

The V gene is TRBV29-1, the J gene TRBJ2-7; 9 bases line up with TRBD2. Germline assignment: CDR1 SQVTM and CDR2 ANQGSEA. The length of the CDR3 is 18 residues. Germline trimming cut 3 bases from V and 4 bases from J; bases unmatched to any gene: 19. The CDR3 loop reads CSVDPALAGPKRPYEQYF. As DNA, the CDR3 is TGCAGCGTTGACCCCGCGCTAGCGGGACCAAAGCGCCCTTACGAGCAGTACTTC.

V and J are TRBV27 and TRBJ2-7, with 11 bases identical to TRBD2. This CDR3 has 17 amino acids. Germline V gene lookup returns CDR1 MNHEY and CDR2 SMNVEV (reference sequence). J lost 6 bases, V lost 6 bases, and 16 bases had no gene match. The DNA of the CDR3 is TGTGCCAGCAGAGCCGGGACTAGCGGCCCCCTTGTGGTCGAGCAGTACTTC. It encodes CASRAGTSGPLVVEQYF.

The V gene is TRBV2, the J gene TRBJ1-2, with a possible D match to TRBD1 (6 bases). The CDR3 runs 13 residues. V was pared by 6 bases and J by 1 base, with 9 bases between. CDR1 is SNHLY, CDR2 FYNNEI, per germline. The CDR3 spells CASRNRVNYGYTF. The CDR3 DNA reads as TGTGCCAGCAGAAACAGGGTTAACTATGGCTACACCTTC. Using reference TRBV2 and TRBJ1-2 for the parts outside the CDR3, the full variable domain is EPEVTQTPSHQVTQMGQEVILRCVPISNHLYFYWYRQILGQKVEFLVSFYNNEISEKSEIFDDQFSVERPDGSNFTLKIRSTKLEDSAMYFCASRNRVNYGYTFGSGTRLTVV.

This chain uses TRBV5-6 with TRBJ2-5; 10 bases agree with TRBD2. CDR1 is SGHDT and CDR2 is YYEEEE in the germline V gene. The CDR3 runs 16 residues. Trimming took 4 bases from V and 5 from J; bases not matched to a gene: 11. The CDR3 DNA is TGTGCCAGCAGCCCGACGTGGACTAGCGGATACGAGACCCAGTACTTC. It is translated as CASSPTWTSGYETQYF.

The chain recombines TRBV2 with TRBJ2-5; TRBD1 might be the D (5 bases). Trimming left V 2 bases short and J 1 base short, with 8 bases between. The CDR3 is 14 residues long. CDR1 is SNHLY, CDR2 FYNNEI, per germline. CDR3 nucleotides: TGTGCCAGCAGTGAACAGGGCAGCCAAGAGACCCAGTACTTC. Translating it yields CASSEQGSQETQYF.

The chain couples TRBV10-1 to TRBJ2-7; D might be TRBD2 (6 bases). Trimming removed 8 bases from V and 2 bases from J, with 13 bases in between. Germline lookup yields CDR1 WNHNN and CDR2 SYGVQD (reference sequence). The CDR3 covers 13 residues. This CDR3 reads CASRGSGAYEQYF. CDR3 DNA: TGCGCCAGCCGTGGTAGCGGTGCCTACGAGCAGTACTTC.

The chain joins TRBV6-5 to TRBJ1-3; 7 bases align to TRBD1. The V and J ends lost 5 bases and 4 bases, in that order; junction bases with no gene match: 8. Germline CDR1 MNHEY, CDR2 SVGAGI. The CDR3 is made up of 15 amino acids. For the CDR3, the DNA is TGTGCCAGCAGTCTTGACAGGGTGCGAGGAAACACCATATATTTT. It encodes CASSLDRVRGNTIYF.